This TCR beta chain originates from a study of metastatic and nonmetastatic thyroid tumors. Study overall: The study looked at repertoires side by side in blood and in tumor or nodule tissue from malignant and benign thyroid patients. General observations from the study: Malignant thyroid tumors reportedly exceeded benign nodules significantly in TCR beta diversity, with the difference appearing in blood and tumor.

Until they underwent thyroid surgery, no patient had received any treatment. Per the germline V gene, CDR1 is SNHLY and CDR2 is FYNNEI. The CDR3 length is 17 residues. J gave up 1 base and V 4 bases, and 5 bases lay outside the gene matches. This clone was seen ten or more times. Antigen: not known. TCRdb re-clonotyped the PCR reads through MiXCR. The table records about 16,000 clones, just over 30% of them present only once. The chain couples TRBV2 to TRBJ2-3, with 13 bases aligning to TRBD2. The TCR originated in a female donor with papillary thyroid cancer or a benign thyroid nodule (not recorded which). Some clones in this sample may be carry-over from other donors' samples. Sequenced material: blood. In DNA form, the CDR3 reads TGTGCCAGCAGTGTTTCCGGGACTAGCGGGGGCACAGATACGCAGTATTTT. Translating gives CASSVSGTSGGTDTQYF.